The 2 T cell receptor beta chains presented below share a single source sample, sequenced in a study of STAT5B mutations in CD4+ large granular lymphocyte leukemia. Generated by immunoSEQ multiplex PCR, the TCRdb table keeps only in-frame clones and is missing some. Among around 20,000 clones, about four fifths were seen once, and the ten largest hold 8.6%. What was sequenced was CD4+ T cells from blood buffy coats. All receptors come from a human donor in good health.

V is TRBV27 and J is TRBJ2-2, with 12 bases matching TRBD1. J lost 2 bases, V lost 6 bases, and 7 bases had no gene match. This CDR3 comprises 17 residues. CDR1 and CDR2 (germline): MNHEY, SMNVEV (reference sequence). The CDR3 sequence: CASRKWGQGANTGELFF. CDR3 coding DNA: TGTGCCAGCAGGAAATGGGGACAGGGGGCCAACACCGGGGAGCTGTTTTTT.

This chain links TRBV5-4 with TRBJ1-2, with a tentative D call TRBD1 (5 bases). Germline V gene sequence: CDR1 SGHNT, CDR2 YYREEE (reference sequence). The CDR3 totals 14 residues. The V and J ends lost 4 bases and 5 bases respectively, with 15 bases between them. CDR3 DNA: TGTGCCAGCAGCCCGGGACTAGGCGAATATGGCTACACCTTC. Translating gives CASSPGLGEYGYTF.